This T cell receptor (beta chain) was sequenced in a study of T cell responses to AZD1222 COVID-19 vaccine. Study-level findings and limits: Distributed over spike, vaccine-associated CD4 TCRs predominated at 160-218 and 743-854. Close to half of spike-specific TCRs reportedly recognize unmutated variant regions.

Of note for this clone: Its antigen is undetermined.

Sequencing used immunoSEQ multiplex PCR; TCRdb keeps in-frame clones, though not all of them. The repertoire has about 140,000 clones, 92% of them found once; the top ten carry about 4.1%. The specimen comprised peripheral blood, sampled 28 days after the second AZD1222 dose. This TCR was sampled from an adult who received the AZD1222 COVID-19 vaccine.

In nucleotides, the CDR3 is TGTGCCAGCTACCTTGACAGGGGCCATTCACCCCTCCACTTT. Encoded protein: CASYLDRGHSPLHF. The chain has TRBV6-5 and TRBJ1-6, with 8 nucleotides matching TRBD1. Germline CDR1 and CDR2: MNHEY and SVGAGI. The CDR3 extends over 14 amino acids. The ends lost 8 bases at V and 8 bases at J; junction bases unmatched: 8.